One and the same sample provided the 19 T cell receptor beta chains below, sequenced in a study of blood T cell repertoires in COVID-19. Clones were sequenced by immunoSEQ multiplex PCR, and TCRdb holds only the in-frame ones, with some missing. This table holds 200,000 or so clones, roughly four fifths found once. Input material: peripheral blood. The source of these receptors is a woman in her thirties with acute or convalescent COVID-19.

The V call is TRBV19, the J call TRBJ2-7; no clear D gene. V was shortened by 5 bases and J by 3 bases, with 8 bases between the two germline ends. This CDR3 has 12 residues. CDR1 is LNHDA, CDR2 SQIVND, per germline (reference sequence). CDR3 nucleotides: TGTGCCAGTAGTGCAGGAAGCTACGAGCAGTACTTC. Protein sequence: CASSAGSYEQYF.

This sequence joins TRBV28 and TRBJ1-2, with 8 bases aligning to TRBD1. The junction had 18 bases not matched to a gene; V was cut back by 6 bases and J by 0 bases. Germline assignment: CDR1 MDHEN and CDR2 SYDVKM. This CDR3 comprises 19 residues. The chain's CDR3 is CASSYPGQGWKAANYGYTF. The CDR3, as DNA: TGTGCCAGCAGCTATCCCGGACAGGGTTGGAAAGCGGCTAACTATGGCTACACCTTC.

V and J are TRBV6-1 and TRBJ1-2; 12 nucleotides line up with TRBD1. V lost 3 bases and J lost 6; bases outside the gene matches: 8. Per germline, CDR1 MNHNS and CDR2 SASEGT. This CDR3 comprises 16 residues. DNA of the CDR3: TGTGCCAGCAGTGACCGAATGGGGACAGGGGGCGATGGCTACACCTTC. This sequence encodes CASSDRMGTGGDGYTF.

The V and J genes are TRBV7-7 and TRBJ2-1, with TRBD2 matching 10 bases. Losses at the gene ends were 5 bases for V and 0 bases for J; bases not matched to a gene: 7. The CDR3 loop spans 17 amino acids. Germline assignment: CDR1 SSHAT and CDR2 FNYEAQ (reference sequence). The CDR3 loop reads CASSPWTSGSSYNEQFF. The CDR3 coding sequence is TGTGCCAGCAGCCCCTGGACTAGCGGAAGCTCCTACAATGAGCAGTTCTTC.

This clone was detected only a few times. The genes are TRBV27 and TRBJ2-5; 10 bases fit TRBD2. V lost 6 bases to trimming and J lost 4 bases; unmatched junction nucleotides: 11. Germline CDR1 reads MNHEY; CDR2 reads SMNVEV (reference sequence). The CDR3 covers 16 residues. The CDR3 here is CASRIAGGIPGETQYF. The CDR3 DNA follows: TGTGCCAGCAGAATAGCGGGAGGAATTCCGGGAGAGACCCAGTACTTC.

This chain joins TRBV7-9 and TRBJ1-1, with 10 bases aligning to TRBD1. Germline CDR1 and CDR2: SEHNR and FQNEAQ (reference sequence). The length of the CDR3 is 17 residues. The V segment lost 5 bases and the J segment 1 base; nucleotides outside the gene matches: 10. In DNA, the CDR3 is TGTGCCAGCAGCCCCTGGCCTAGGACAGGGGGGAACACTGAAGCTTTCTTT. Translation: CASSPWPRTGGNTEAFF.

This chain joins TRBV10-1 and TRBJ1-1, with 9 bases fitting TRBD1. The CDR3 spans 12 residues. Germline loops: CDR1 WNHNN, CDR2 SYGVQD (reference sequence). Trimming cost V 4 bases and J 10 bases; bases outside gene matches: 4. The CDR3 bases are TGCGCCAGCAGTGTCGGGACAGGGAGAGCTTTCTTT. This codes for CASSVGTGRAFF.

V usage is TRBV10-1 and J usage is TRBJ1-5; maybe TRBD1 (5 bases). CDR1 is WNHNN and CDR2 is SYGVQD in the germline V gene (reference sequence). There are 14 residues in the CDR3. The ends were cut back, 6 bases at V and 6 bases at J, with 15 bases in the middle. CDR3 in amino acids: CASSLTVPVQPQHF. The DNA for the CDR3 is TGCGCCAGCAGCCTGACAGTCCCGGTTCAGCCCCAGCATTTT.

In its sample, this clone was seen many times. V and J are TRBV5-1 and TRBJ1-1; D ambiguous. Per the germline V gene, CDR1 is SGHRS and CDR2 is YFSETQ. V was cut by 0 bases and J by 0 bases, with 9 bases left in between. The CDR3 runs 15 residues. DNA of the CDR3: TGCGCCAGCAGCTTGGCCCGCGGGATGAACACTGAAGCTTTCTTT. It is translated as CASSLARGMNTEAFF.

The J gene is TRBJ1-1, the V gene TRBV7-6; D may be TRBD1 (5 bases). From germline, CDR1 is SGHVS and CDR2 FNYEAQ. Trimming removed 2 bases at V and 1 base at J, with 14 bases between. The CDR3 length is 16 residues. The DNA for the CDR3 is TGTGCCAGCAGCTTACCTTTAGGTGGGGCGAACACTGAAGCTTTCTTT. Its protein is CASSLPLGGANTEAFF.

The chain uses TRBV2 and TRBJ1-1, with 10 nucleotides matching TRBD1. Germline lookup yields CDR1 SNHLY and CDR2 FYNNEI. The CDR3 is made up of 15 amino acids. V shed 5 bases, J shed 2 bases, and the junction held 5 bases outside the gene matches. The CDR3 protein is CASSNGQGVNTEAFF. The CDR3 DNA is TGTGCCAGCAGTAATGGACAGGGGGTTAACACTGAAGCTTTCTTT.

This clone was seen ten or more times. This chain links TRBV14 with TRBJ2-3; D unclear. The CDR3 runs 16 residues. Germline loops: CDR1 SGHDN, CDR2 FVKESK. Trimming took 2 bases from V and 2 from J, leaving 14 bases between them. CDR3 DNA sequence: TGTGCCAGCAGCCAACAGTCGGGTTTGAACACAGATACGCAGTATTTT. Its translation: CASSQQSGLNTDTQYF.

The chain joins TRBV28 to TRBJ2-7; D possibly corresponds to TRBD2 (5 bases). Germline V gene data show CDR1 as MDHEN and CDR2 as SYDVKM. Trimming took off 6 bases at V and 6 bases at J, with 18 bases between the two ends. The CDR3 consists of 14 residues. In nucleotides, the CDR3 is TGTGCCAGCAGAATCCGGACTCCCCCGTCCGAGCAGTACTTC. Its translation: CASRIRTPPSEQYF.

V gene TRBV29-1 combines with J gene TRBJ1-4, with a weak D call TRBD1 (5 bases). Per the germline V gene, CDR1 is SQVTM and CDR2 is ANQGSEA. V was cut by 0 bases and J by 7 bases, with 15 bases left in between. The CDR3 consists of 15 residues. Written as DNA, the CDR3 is TGCAGCGTTGAAGATCCAGGGCAGGGAGGTGAAAAACTGTTTTTT. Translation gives CSVEDPGQGGEKLFF.

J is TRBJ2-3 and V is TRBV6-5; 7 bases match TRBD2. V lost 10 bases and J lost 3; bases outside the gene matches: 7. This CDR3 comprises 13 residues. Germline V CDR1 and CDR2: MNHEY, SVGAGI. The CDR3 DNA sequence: TGTGCCACTACACTCGGGGGGACAGATACGCAGTATTTT. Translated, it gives CATTLGGTDTQYF.

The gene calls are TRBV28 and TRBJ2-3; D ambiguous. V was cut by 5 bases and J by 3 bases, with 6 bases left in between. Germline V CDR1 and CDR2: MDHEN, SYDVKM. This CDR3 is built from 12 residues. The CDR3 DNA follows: TGTGCCAGCAGTCCCAGGACAGATACGCAGTATTTT. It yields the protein CASSPRTDTQYF. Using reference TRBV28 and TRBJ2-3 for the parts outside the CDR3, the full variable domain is DVKVTQSSRYLVKRTGEKVFLECVQDMDHENMFWYRQDPGLGLRLIYFSYDVKMKEKGDIPEGYSVSREKKERFSLILESASTNQTSMYLCASSPRTDTQYFGPGTRLTVL.

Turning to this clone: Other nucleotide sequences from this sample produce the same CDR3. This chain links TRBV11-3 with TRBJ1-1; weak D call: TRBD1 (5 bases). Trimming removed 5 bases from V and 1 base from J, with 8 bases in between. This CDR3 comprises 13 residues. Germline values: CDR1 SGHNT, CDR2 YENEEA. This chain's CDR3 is CASSPGGNTEAFF. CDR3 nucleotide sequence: TGTGCCAGCAGCCCCGGGGGGAACACTGAAGCTTTCTTT.

DNA of the CDR3: TGTGCCAGCAGTACAGGGGGCGCGGGCACAGATACGCAGTATTTT. It specifies CASSTGGAGTDTQYF. This rearrangement joins TRBV27 to TRBJ2-3; 9 bases map to TRBD1. Germline CDR1 reads MNHEY; CDR2 reads SMNVEV (reference sequence). The CDR3 contains 15 residues. V lost 5 bases to trimming and J lost 1 base; unmatched junction nucleotides: 4.

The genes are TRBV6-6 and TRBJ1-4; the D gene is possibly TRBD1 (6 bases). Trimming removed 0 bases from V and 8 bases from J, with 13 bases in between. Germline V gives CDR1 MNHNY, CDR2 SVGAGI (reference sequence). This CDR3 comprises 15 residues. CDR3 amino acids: CASSYSKQGDEKLFF. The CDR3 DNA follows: TGTGCCAGCAGTTACTCGAAACAGGGTGACGAAAAACTGTTTTTT.